These 19 T cell receptor beta chains came from one sample sequenced in a study of blood T cells in healthy people across ages. It was with a sample-barcoded 5' primer and a J-beta primer mix that a second PCR of about 6 to 11 cycles was run. TCRdb passed the 5' RACE reads through MiXCR, listing each CDR3 protein once. The table records about 1.5 million distinct CDR3 sequences, 35% to 45% of them present only once. Input material: blood. The receptor source for this set is a woman younger than 35 in good health.

The chain couples TRBV6-5 to TRBJ1-3, with D tentatively TRBD1 (5 bases). The ends were cut back, 8 bases at V and 4 bases at J, with 12 bases in the middle. CDR3 length equals 13 residues. The germline V gene encodes CDR1 MNHEY and CDR2 SVGAGI. The CDR3 spells CASGGASGNTIYF. DNA of the CDR3: TGTGCCAGCGGGGGAGCGTCAGGAAACACCATATATTTT.

This rearrangement joins TRBV6-1 to TRBJ2-1, with D unclear. The CDR3 has 13 amino acids. The ends were cut back, 1 base at V and 5 bases at J, with 6 bases in the middle. Looked up from germline, CDR1 is MNHNS and CDR2 is SASEGT. CDR3 bases: TGTGCCAGCAGTGAAGGCAACGACAATGAGCAGTTCTTC. Translated: CASSEGNDNEQFF.

This rearrangement joins TRBV7-2 to TRBJ2-1, with TRBD2 matching over 8 bases. The CDR3 is made up of 14 amino acids. V was pared by 11 bases and J by 7 bases, with 13 bases of the junction left unmatched. From germline, CDR1 is SGHTA and CDR2 FQGNSA. DNA of the CDR3: TGTGCCTCTTTATTGCGGGGGGTTCAAAATGAGCAGTTCTTC. Translation gives CASLLRGVQNEQFF.

V and J are TRBV5-1 and TRBJ2-4; 7 bases match TRBD2. The germline V gene has CDR1 SGHRS and CDR2 YFSETQ. The junction had 13 bases not matched to a gene; V was cut back by 0 bases and J by 13 bases. The CDR3 is made up of 15 amino acids. The CDR3 here is CASSLVGGGRGEQYF. The CDR3 DNA sequence: TGCGCCAGCAGCTTGGTGGGCGGGGGACGAGGGGAGCAGTACTTC.

This clonotype came up a few times. The rearrangement links TRBV29-1 to TRBJ2-7; TRBD2 aligns across 7 bases. CDR1 is SQVTM, CDR2 ANQGSEA, per germline. The CDR3 runs to 13 residues. With V trimmed by 3 bases and J by 5 bases, 7 bases remained unmatched. CDR3 nucleotides: TGCAGCGTTGATGGGGGGGGATTGGACGAGCAGTACTTC. It specifies CSVDGGGLDEQYF.

This clonotype was found a few times. The rearrangement uses TRBV5-1 and TRBJ2-7, with D tentatively TRBD1 (5 bases). CDR3 length equals 14 residues. Trimming cost V 0 bases and J 7 bases, with 14 bases left between them. The germline gives CDR1 SGHRS, CDR2 YFSETQ. In nucleotides, the CDR3 is TGCGCCAGCAGCTTGGTTTTCCAGGACAATGAGCAGTACTTC. Translating gives CASSLVFQDNEQYF.

This clonotype was seen a handful of times. V usage is TRBV2 and J usage is TRBJ2-6; TRBD1 aligns across 11 bases. Germline trimming cut 7 bases from V and 4 bases from J; bases unmatched to any gene: 9. The length of the CDR3 is 17 residues. The germline V gene encodes CDR1 SNHLY and CDR2 FYNNEI. The CDR3 here is CASIPRDRGTGANVLTF. The CDR3 DNA is TGTGCCAGCATTCCACGGGACAGGGGGACCGGGGCCAACGTCCTGACTTTC.

The chain carries TRBV10-3 and TRBJ2-3, with D perhaps TRBD1 or TRBD2 (5 bases each). The CDR3 consists of 14 residues. The V gene lost 8 bases and the J gene lost 1 base, with 13 bases spanning the gap. CDR1 is ENHRY, CDR2 SYGVKD, per germline. The CDR3 DNA follows: TGTGCCATCGCCGGGGCGGACGGCACAGATACGCAGTATTTT. Its protein product is CAIAGADGTDTQYF.

This clonotype was counted only a few times. One end of the junction fails to match germline, which may point to a read error. The gene calls are TRBV6-2 or TRBV6-3 and TRBJ2-1; TRBD2 aligns across 11 bases. Germline CDR1 MNHEY, CDR2 SVGEGT. The CDR3 runs to 16 residues. Here the CDR3 DNA reads TGTGCCAGCAGTGACTCCGGACTAGCGGGTAAGGGTGAGCAGTTCTTC. The encoded protein is CASSDSGLAGKGEQFF.

This clonotype has more than one count but fewer than ten. This chain connects TRBV6-5 to TRBJ1-2; weak D call: TRBD1 (5 bases). The V gene lost 2 bases and the J gene lost 7 bases, with 8 bases spanning the gap. Looked up from germline, CDR1 is MNHEY and CDR2 is SVGAGI. The CDR3 loop spans 12 amino acids. The CDR3 DNA reads as TGTGCCAGCAGTTACGGGACGGGTGGCTACACCTTC. This sequence encodes CASSYGTGGYTF.

The sample holds many counts of this clonotype. The DNA of the CDR3 is TGTGCCAGCTCGGCCACTCCCGAGCTTATTGAAAAACTGTTTTTT. Translating gives CASSATPELIEKLFF. The genes are TRBV18 and TRBJ1-4; D unclear. V was trimmed by 6 bases and J by 7 bases, leaving 18 bases between them. The CDR3 contains 15 residues. CDR1 is KGHSH, CDR2 LQKENI, per germline.

This clonotype has a handful of counts. The chain combines TRBV12-3 or TRBV12-4 with TRBJ1-1; D is uncertain. V was clipped by 3 bases and J by 6 bases, with 14 bases between them. The CDR3 is 14 residues long. CDR3 DNA sequence: TGTGCCAGCAGTTTGGACCCGGGGAGGGCTGAAGCTTTCTTT. It codes for CASSLDPGRAEAFF.

This clonotype was seen a handful of times. The rearrangement links TRBV6-5 to TRBJ2-1; D might be TRBD1 (5 bases). The CDR3 totals 15 residues. Trimming pared 4 bases from V and 3 bases from J, leaving 13 bases between. Germline V gives CDR1 MNHEY, CDR2 SVGAGI. CDR3 DNA sequence: TGTGCCAGCAGTTCTCCAGGGCTCCTCTACAATGAGCAGTTCTTC. The encoded protein is CASSSPGLLYNEQFF.

The CDR3 here is CSARDLVSGLADTQYF. CDR3 nucleotide sequence: TGCAGTGCTAGAGATTTGGTCAGCGGGTTGGCGGATACGCAGTATTTT. The chain links TRBV20-1 to TRBJ2-3; D perhaps matches TRBD2 (6 bases). CDR3 size: 16 residues. V shed 0 bases and J shed 6 bases, with 19 bases lying between them. Germline V CDR1 and CDR2: DFQATT, SNEGSKA (reference sequence).

The V gene is TRBV7-6, the J gene TRBJ1-2; D remains unclear. Trimming took off 4 bases at V and 6 bases at J, with 18 bases between the two ends. CDR3 length equals 15 residues. The V gene's germline CDR1 is SGHVS and CDR2 FNYEAQ. The CDR3 here is CASSYNPDGVNGYTF. CDR3 nucleotide sequence: TGTGCCAGCAGCTATAACCCCGATGGCGTAAATGGCTACACCTTC.

This clonotype was counted a few times. The chain combines TRBV21-1 with TRBJ2-3; TRBD2 is the table's D call, not checked against the DNA. TRBV21-1 is a documented pseudogene. The CDR3 is made up of 17 amino acids. The CDR3 DNA follows: TGTGCCAGCAGCAAATCAGAGACTAGCGGAGACACAGATACGCAGTATTTT. The encoded protein is CASSKSETSGDTDTQYF.

This clonotype turned up a few times. V gene TRBV27 combines with J gene TRBJ2-1, with 14 positions matching TRBD2. CDR3 length equals 16 residues. Germline V gives CDR1 MNHEY, CDR2 SMNVEV (reference sequence). J gave up 3 bases and V 5 bases, and 3 bases lay outside the gene matches. The CDR3 DNA follows: TGTGCCAGCAGTGCGGGACTAGCGGGAGTCTACAATGAGCAGTTCTTC. It specifies CASSAGLAGVYNEQFF.

This rearrangement joins TRBV12-3 or TRBV12-4 to TRBJ1-1, with 10 bases that match TRBD1. CDR3 size: 14 residues. V lost 10 bases to trimming and J lost 6 bases; unmatched junction nucleotides: 11. This CDR3 reads CANTIGQGGSEAFF. The CDR3 DNA is TGTGCCAACACTATCGGACAGGGGGGGTCTGAAGCTTTCTTT.

In this sample, this clonotype turned up a few times. The chain couples TRBV20-1 to TRBJ2-7; maybe TRBD1 (6 bases). The CDR3 is 14 amino acids. Trimming cost V 3 bases and J 1 base, with 13 bases left between them. Germline CDR1 is DFQATT and CDR2 is SNEGSKA (reference sequence). CDR3 protein: CSARVDSRSYEQYF. The CDR3 DNA reads as TGCAGTGCTAGGGTGGACAGCCGATCCTACGAGCAGTACTTC.